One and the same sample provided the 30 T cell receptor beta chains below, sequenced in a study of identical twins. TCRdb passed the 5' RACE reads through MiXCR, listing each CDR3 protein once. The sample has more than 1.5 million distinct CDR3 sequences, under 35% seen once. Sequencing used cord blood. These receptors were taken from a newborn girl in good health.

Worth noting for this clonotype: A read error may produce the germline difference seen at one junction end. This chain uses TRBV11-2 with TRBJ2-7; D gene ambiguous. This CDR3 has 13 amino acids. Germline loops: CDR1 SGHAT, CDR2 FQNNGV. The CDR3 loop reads CACSFPDTYEQYF. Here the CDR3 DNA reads TGTGCCTGCAGCTTCCCCGACACCTACGAGCAGTACTTC.

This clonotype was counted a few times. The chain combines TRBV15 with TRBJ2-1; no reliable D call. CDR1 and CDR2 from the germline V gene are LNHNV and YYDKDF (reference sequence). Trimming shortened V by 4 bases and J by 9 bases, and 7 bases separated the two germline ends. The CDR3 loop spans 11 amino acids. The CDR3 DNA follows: TGTGCCACCAGCAACGCCGGTGAGCAGTTCTTC. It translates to CATSNAGEQFF.

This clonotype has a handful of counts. CDR3 loop: CASSEALGGGEETQYF. CDR3 coding DNA: TGTGCCAGCAGTGAAGCGCTTGGGGGAGGGGAAGAGACCCAGTACTTC. The chain is built from TRBV6-1 and TRBJ2-5; 7 positions match TRBD2. After removal of 0 bases from V and 3 bases from J, the junction contained 7 bases not matched to a gene. The CDR3 sequence is 16 residues long. Germline V gene lookup returns CDR1 MNHNS and CDR2 SASEGT.

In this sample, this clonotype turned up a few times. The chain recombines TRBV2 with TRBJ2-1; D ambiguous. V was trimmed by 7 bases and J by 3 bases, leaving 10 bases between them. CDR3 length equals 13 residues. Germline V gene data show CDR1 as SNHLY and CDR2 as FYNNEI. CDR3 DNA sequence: TGTGCCAGCATGACAACCCTCTACAATGAGCAGTTCTTC. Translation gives CASMTTLYNEQFF.

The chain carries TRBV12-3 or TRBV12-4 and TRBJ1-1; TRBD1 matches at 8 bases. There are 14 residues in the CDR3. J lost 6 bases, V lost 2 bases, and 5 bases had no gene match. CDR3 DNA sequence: TGTGCCAGCAGTTTAAGGGACAGGAATGCTGAAGCTTTCTTT. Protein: CASSLRDRNAEAFF.

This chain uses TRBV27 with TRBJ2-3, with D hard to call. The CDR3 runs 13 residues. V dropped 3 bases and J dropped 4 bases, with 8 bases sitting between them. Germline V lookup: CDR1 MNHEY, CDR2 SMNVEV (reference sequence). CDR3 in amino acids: CASSFALADTQYF. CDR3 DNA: TGTGCCAGCAGTTTCGCTTTGGCAGATACGCAGTATTTT.

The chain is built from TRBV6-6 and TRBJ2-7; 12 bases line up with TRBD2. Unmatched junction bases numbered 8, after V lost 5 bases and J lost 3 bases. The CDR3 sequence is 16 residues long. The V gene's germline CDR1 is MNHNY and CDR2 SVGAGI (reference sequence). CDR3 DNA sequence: TGTGCCAGCAGTAGGAGACTAGCGGGAGCGGTCTACGAGCAGTACTTC. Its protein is CASSRRLAGAVYEQYF.

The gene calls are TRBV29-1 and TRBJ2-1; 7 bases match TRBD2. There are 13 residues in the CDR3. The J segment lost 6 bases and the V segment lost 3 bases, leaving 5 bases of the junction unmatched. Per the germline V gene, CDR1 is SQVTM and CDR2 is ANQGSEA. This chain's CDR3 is CSVEREFVNEQFF. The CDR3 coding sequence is TGCAGCGTTGAGCGGGAGTTTGTCAATGAGCAGTTCTTC.

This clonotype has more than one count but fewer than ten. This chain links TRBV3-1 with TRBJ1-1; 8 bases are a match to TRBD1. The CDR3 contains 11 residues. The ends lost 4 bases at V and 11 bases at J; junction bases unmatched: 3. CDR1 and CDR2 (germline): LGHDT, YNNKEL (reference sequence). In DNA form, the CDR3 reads TGTGCCAGCAGCCTGACAGGGGTCGCTTTCTTT. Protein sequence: CASSLTGVAFF. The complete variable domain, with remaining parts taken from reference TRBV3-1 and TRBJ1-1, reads DTAVSQTPKYLVTQMGNDKSIKCEQNLGHDTMYWYKQDSKKFLKIMFSYNNKELIINETVPNRFSPKSPDKAHLNLHINSLELGDSAVYFCASSLTGVAFFGQGTRLTVV.

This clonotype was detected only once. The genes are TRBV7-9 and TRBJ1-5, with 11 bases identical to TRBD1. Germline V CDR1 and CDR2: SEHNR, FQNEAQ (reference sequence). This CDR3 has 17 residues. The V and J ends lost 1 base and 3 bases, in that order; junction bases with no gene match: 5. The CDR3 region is CASSLGTGGLYNQPQHF. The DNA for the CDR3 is TGTGCCAGCAGCTTAGGGACAGGGGGCCTCTACAATCAGCCCCAGCATTTT. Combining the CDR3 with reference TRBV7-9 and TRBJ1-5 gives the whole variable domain DTGVSQNPRHKITKRGQNVTFRCDPISEHNRLYWYRQTLGQGPEFLTYFQNEAQLEKSRLLSDRFSAERPKGSFSTLEIQRTEQGDSAMYLCASSLGTGGLYNQPQHFGDGTRLSIL.

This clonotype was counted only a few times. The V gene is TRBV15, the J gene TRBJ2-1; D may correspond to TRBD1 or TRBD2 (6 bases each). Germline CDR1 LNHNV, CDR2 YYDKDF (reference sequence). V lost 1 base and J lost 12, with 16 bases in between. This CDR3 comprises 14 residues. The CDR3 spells CATSRGGASPLQFF. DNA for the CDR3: TGTGCCACCAGCAGAGGGGGGGCTAGCCCTCTGCAGTTCTTC.

CDR3 sequence (DNA): TGTGCCAGCAGCTTATCGGCTTATAATTCACCCCTCCACTTT. This translates into CASSLSAYNSPLHF. The rearrangement joins TRBV11-2 to TRBJ1-6; D uncertain. CDR1 and CDR2 from the germline V gene are SGHAT and FQNNGV. Trimming cost V 2 bases and J 4 bases, with 6 bases left between them. CDR3 length: 14 amino acids.

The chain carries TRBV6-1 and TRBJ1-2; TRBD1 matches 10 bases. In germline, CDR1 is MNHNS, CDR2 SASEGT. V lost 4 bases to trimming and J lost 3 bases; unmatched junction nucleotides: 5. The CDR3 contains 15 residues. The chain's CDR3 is CASSVQTGGYYGYTF. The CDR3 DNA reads TGTGCCAGCAGTGTACAGACAGGGGGCTACTATGGCTACACCTTC.

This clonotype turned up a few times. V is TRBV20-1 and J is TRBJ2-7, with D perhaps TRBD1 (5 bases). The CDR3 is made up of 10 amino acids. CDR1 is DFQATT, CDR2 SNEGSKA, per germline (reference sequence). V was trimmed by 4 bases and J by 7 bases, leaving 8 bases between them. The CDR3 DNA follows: TGCAGTGCTATTCACAGGGAGCAGTACTTC. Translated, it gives CSAIHREQYF.

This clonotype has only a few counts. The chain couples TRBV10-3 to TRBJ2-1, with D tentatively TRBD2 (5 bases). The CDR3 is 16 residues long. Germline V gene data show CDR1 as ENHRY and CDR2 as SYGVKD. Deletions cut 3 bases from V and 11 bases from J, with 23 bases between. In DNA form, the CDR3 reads TGTGCCATCAGTGAATCGTTCACTAACCCCCTCGGGAAGCAGTTCTTC. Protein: CAISESFTNPLGKQFF.

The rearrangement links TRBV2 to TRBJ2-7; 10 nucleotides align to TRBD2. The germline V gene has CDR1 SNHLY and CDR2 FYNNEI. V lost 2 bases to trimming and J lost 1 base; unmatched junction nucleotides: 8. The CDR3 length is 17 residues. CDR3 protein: CASSESLAGVRSYEQYF. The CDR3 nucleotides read TGTGCCAGCAGTGAATCCCTAGCGGGAGTCAGGTCCTACGAGCAGTACTTC.

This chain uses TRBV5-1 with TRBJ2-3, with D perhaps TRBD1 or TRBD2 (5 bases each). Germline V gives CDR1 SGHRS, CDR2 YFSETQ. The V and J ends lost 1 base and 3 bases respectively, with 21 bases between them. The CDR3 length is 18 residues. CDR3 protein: CASSLYRSLVEGTDTQYF. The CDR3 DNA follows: TGCGCCAGCAGCTTGTACCGCAGTCTCGTAGAGGGGACAGATACGCAGTATTTT.

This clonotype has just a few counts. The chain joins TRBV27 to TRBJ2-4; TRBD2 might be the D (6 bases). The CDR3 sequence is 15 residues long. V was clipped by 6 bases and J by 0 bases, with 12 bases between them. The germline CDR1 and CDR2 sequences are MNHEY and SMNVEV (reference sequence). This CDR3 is CASRGRRGAKNIQYF. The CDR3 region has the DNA TGTGCCAGCAGAGGGAGGAGAGGAGCCAAAAACATTCAGTACTTC.

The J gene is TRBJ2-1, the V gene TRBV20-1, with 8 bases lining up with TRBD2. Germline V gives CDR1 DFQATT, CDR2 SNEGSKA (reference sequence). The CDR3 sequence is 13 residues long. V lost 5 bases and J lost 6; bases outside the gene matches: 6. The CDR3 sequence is CSAPYREGNEQFF. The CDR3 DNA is TGCAGTGCTCCCTATCGGGAGGGCAATGAGCAGTTCTTC.

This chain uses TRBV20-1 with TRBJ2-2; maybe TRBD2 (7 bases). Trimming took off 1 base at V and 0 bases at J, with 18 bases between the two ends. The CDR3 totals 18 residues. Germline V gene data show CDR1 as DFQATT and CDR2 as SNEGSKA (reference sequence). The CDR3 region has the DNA TGCAGTGCTAGAGGTCATAGGGGGGGACTGTCGAACACCGGGGAGCTGTTTTTT. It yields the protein CSARGHRGGLSNTGELFF.

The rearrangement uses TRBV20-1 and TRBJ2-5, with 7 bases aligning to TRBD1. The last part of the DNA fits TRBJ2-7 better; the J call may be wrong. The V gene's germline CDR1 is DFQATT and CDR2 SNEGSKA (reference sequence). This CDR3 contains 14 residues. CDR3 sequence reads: CSASRQGVGNEQYF. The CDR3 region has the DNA TGCAGTGCTAGTAGACAGGGAGTGGGGAACGAGCAGTACTTC.

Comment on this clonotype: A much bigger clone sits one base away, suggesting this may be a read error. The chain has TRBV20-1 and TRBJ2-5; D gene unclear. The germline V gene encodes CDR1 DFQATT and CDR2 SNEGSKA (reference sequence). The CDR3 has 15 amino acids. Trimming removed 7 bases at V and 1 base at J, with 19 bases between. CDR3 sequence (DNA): TGCAGTGTCGATCCCTCACCCGAATTCCAAGAGACCCAGTACTTC. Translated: CSVDPSPEFQETQYF.

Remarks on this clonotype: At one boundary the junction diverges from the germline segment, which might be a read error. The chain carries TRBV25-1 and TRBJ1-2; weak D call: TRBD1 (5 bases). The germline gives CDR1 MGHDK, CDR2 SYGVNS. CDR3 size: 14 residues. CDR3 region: CAGSEGWRLYGYTF. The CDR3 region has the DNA TGTGCCGGCAGTGAGGGGTGGCGTTTGTATGGCTACACCTTC.

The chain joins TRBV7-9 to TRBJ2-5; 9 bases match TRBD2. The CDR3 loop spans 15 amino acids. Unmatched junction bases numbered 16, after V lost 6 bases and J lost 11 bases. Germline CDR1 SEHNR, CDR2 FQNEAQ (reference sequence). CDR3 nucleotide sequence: TGTGCCAGCAGTCCCGGGACTAGCATAGGCAATGAGCAGTACTTC. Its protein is CASSPGTSIGNEQYF.

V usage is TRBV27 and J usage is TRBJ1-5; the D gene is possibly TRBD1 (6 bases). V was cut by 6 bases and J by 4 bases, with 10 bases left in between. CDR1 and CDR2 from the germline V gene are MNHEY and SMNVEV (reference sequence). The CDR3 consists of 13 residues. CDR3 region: CASRRDINQPQHF. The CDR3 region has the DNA TGTGCCAGCAGAAGGGACATTAATCAGCCCCAGCATTTT.

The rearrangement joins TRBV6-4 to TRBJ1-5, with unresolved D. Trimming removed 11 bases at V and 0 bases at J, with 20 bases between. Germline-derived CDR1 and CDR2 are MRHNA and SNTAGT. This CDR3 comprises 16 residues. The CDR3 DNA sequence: TGTGCCGGCCATCCTAGGGAACGGCTTAGCAATCAGCCCCAGCATTTT. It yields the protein CAGHPRERLSNQPQHF.

The CDR3 here is CATSEDKLAGVRVSTDTQYF. The CDR3 DNA is TGTGCCACCAGTGAAGACAAGCTAGCGGGAGTCCGTGTGAGCACAGATACGCAGTATTTT. The V and J genes are TRBV24-1 and TRBJ2-3, with 10 nucleotides matching TRBD2. The CDR3 extends over 20 amino acids. With 4 bases clipped from V and 0 bases from J, the junction kept 15 bases outside the gene matches. CDR1 is KGHDR and CDR2 is SFDVKD in the germline V gene.

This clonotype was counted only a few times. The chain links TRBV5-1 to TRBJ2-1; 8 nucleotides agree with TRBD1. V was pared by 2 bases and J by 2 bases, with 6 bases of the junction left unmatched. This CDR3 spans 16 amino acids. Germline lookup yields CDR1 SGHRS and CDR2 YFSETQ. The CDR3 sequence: CASSFSTGGAYNEQFF. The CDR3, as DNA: TGCGCCAGCAGCTTTTCAACAGGGGGTGCCTACAATGAGCAGTTCTTC.

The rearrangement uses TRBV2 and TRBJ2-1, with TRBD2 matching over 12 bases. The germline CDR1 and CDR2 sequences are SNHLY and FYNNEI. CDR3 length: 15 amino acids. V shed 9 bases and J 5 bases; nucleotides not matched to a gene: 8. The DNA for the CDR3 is TGTGCCAGTATGGGAGGACTAGCGGGACACAATGAGCAGTTCTTC. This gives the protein CASMGGLAGHNEQFF.

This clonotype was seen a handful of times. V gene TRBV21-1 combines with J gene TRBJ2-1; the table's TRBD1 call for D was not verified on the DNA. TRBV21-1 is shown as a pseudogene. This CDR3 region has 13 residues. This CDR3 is CASSGRDRNEQFF. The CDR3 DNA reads TGTGCCAGCAGCGGCCGGGACCGCAATGAGCAGTTCTTC.